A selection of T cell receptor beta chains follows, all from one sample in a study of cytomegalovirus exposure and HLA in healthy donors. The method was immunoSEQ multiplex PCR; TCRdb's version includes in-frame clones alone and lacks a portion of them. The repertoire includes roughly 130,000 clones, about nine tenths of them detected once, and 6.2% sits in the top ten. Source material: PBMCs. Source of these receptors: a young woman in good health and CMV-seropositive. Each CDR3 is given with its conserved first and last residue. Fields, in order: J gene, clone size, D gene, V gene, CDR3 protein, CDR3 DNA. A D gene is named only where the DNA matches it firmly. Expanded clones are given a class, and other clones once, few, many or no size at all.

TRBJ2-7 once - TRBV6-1 CASRTDRAGVYEQYF TGTGCCAGCAGAACGGACAGGGCGGGAGTCTACGAGCAGTACTTC
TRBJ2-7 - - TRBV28 CASSTGSYEQYF TGTGCCAGCAGTACAGGTTCCTACGAGCAGTACTTC
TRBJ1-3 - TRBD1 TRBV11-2 CASSSLQGARNTIYF TGTGCCAGCAGCTCCCTACAGGGGGCGAGAAACACCATATATTTT
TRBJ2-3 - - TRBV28 CASSLALAPDTQYF TGTGCCAGCAGTTTAGCCCTAGCCCCAGATACGCAGTATTTT
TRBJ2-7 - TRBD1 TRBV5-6 CASSLSRDRAPAFSYEQYF TGTGCCAGCAGTTTAAGCCGGGACAGGGCACCAGCTTTCTCCTACGAGCAGTACTTC
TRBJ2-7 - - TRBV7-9 CASSSPNPNKGGYEQYF TGTGCCAGCAGCTCCCCGAACCCGAACAAGGGAGGCTACGAGCAGTACTTC
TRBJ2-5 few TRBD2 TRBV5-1 CASSLAGTTEETQYF TGCGCCAGCAGCTTGGCGGGGACTACCGAAGAGACCCAGTACTTC
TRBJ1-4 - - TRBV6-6 CASSYGRKKEKLFF TGTGCCAGCAGTTACGGGCGAAAGAAGGAAAAACTGTTTTTT
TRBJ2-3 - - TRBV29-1 CSVETATDTQYF TGCAGCGTTGAAACAGCCACAGATACGCAGTATTTT
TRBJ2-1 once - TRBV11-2 CASSLDRENEQFF TGTGCCAGCAGCTTAGACCGGGAGAATGAGCAGTTCTTC
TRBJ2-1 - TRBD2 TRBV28 CASSLWPSGGSYNEQFF TGTGCCAGCAGTTTATGGCCCAGCGGGGGGTCCTACAATGAGCAGTTCTTC
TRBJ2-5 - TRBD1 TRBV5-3 CARSYCGETGTETQYF TGTGCCAGAAGTTATTGTGGGGAGACAGGGACGGAGACCCAGTACTTC
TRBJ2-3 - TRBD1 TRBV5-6 CASRAGTGTDTQYF TGTGCCAGCAGGGCCGGGACAGGAACAGATACGCAGTATTTT
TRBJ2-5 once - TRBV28 CASSFRVFPPQETQYF TGTGCCAGCAGTTTCCGGGTCTTTCCCCCCCAAGAGACCCAGTACTTC
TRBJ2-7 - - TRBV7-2 CASSFQQSSYEQYF TGTGCCAGCAGCTTTCAACAGAGCTCCTACGAGCAGTACTTC
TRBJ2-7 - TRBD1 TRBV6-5 CASSLRQGVYEQYF TGTGCCAGCAGCTTGCGACAGGGGGTATACGAGCAGTACTTC
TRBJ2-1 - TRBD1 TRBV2 CASSSGQGIRQFF TGTGCCAGCAGTTCCGGACAGGGTATTCGGCAGTTCTTC
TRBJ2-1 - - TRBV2 CASTPLVMDEQFF TGTGCCAGCACCCCCCTAGTTATGGATGAGCAGTTCTTC
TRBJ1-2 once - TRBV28 CASSSGWRQVRGPGYTF TGTGCCAGCAGTTCGGGGTGGAGGCAGGTGAGAGGCCCTGGCTACACCTTC
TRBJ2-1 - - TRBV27 CASSDSSYNEQFF TGTGCCAGCAGCGACAGTTCCTACAATGAGCAGTTCTTC
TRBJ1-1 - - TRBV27 CASSLSVSGMTEAFF TGTGCCAGCAGTTTATCTGTATCAGGGATGACTGAAGCTTTCTTT
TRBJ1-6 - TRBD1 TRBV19 CASSTGQVNSPLHF TGTGCCAGTAGTACGGGACAGGTTAATTCACCCCTCCACTTT
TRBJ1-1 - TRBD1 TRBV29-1 CSVTGQENTEAFF TGCAGCGTCACGGGACAGGAGAACACTGAAGCTTTCTTT
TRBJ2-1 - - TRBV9 CASSSQGGSGEQFF TGTGCCAGCAGCTCCCAGGGGGGCAGCGGCGAGCAGTTCTTC
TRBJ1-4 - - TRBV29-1 CSVELLGETNEKLFF TGCAGCGTTGAGCTTCTCGGGGAAACTAATGAAAAACTGTTTTTT
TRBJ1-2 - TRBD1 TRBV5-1 CASYEFPGQGAQDGYTF TGCGCCAGCTACGAGTTTCCGGGACAGGGGGCTCAGGATGGCTACACCTTC
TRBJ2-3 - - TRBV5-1 CASSLGDRVSMEGTDTQYF TGCGCCAGCAGCTTGGGGGATAGGGTTTCCATGGAGGGCACAGATACGCAGTATTTT
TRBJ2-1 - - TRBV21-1 CASSKEGIVYRGFYNEQFF TGTGCCAGCAGCAAAGAGGGGATCGTGTACAGGGGCTTTTACAATGAGCAGTTCTTC
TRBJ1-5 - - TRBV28 CASSLRVFNQPQHF TGTGCCAGCAGTTTGAGGGTCTTTAATCAGCCCCAGCATTTT
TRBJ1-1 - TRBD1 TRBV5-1 CASSLTGDTEAFF TGCGCCAGCAGCTTGACAGGGGACACTGAAGCTTTCTTT
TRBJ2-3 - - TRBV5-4 CASSLAGDRSTDTQYF TGTGCCAGCAGCTTGGCCGGTGACAGGAGCACAGATACGCAGTATTTT
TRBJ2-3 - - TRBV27 CASSIGSRGTQYF TGTGCCAGCAGTATCGGGAGTAGAGGCACGCAGTATTTT
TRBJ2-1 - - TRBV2 CASSEDSEQFF TGTGCCAGCAGTGAGGACTCTGAGCAGTTCTTC
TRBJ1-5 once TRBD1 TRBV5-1 CASSPEGAGNQPQHF TGCGCCAGCAGCCCCGAGGGGGCTGGCAATCAGCCCCAGCATTTT
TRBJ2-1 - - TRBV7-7 CASSLGGPSKQFF TGTGCTAGCAGCTTGGGGGGTCCTAGCAAGCAGTTCTTC
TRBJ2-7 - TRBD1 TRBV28 CASSLSQGFCEQYF TGTGCCAGCAGTTTATCACAGGGGTTTTGCGAGCAGTACTTC
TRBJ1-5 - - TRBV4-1 CASSQDRGKQPQHF TGCGCCAGCAGCCAAGATAGGGGAAAACAGCCCCAGCATTTT
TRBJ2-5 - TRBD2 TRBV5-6 CASSWGTSGGSRAYF TGTGCCAGCAGCTGGGGGACTAGCGGGGGGTCCCGAGCGTACTTC
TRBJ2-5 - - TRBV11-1 CASSLVRGGETQYF TGTGCCAGCAGCTTAGTCAGGGGCGGAGAGACCCAGTACTTC
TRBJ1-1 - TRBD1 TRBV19 CATDRTDEAFF TGTGCCACGGACAGGACCGATGAAGCTTTCTTT
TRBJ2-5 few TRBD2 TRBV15 CATSRGLAGGLTQETQYF TGTGCCACCAGCAGAGGACTAGCGGGGGGCCTGACCCAAGAGACCCAGTACTTC
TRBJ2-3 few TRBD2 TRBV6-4 CASSDSAGGSTDTQYF TGTGCCAGCAGTGACTCAGCGGGGGGGAGCACAGATACGCAGTATTTT
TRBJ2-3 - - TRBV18 CASSPPGWQGKDTQYF TGTGCCAGCTCACCACCGGGTTGGCAGGGGAAAGATACGCAGTATTTT
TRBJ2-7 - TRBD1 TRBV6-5 CASSSGQGPYEQYF TGTGCCAGCAGCTCGGGACAGGGGCCCTACGAGCAGTACTTC
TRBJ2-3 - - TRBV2 CASSRFPSDTQYF TGTGCCAGCAGCCGGTTCCCCTCAGATACGCAGTATTTT
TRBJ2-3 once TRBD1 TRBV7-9 CASSLGTGWDTQYF TGTGCCAGCAGCTTAGGGACAGGCTGGGATACGCAGTATTTT
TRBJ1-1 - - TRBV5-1 CASSYLQGVTEAFF TGCGCCAGCAGCTACCTACAGGGAGTCACTGAAGCTTTCTTT
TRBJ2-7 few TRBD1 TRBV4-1 CASSHGQGLEQYF TGCGCCAGCAGCCACGGACAGGGGCTGGAGCAGTACTTC
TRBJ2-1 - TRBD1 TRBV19 CASSIDRGTGGNEQFF TGTGCCAGTAGTATAGATCGAGGGACAGGGGGCAATGAGCAGTTCTTC
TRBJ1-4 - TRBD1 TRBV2 CASSDRGLNEKLFF TGTGCCAGCAGTGACAGGGGGCTTAATGAAAAACTGTTTTTT
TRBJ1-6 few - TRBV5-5 CASSSPTMPNPNSPLHF TGTGCCAGCAGCTCCCCGACAATGCCAAACCCAAATTCACCCCTCCACTTT
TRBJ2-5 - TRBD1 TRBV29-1 CSVDRDRETQYF TGCAGCGTTGACCGGGACAGAGAGACCCAGTACTTC
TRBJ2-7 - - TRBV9 CASSEGLTAYEQYF TGTGCCAGCAGCGAGGGACTGACGGCCTACGAGCAGTACTTC